These 24 T cell receptor beta chains were all obtained from the same sample, sequenced in a study. Each CDR3 protein is one row after TCRdb ran MiXCR on the RT-PCR reads. The table shows hundreds of thousands of distinct CDR3 sequences, with around 14% occurring only once. Sequencing input: memory CD4+ T cells from blood. The source of these receptors is a female donor in good health, serving as a healthy control.

This clonotype was detected many times. This sequence joins TRBV7-2 and TRBJ2-3, with TRBD2 matching over 10 bases. V shed 4 bases, J shed 0 bases, and the junction held 7 bases outside the gene matches. The length of the CDR3 is 17 residues. Per germline, CDR1 SGHTA and CDR2 FQGNSA. CDR3 sequence reads: CASSSPSGSHSTDTQYF. Written as DNA, the CDR3 is TGTGCCAGCAGCTCTCCTAGCGGGAGCCACAGCACAGATACGCAGTATTTT.

This clonotype was counted at least ten times. The rearrangement links TRBV20-1 to TRBJ2-7; D not certain. The CDR3 extends over 11 amino acids. V lost 5 bases, J lost 2 bases, and 7 bases lay in between. In germline, CDR1 is DFQATT, CDR2 SNEGSKA (reference sequence). CDR3 sequence: CSAYGPYEQYF. In nucleotides, the CDR3 is TGCAGTGCTTACGGGCCCTACGAGCAGTACTTC.

The rearrangement links TRBV5-1 to TRBJ2-2; D may match TRBD1 or TRBD2 (5 bases each). Germline V gives CDR1 SGHRS, CDR2 YFSETQ. The ends were cut back, 4 bases at V and 6 bases at J, with 16 bases in the middle. CDR3 length: 15 residues. CDR3 amino acids: CASSAAQGSAGELFF. The CDR3 DNA is TGCGCCAGCAGCGCTGCCCAGGGTAGCGCCGGGGAGCTGTTTTTT.

This clonotype has just a few counts. The genes are TRBV29-1 and TRBJ1-2; no firm D call. The CDR3 spans 11 residues. Germline values: CDR1 SQVTM, CDR2 ANQGSEA. Trimming took off 7 bases at V and 7 bases at J, with 13 bases between the two ends. The CDR3 is CSGKLDPGYTF. CDR3 nucleotide sequence: TGCAGCGGGAAACTCGACCCTGGCTACACCTTC.

The chain has TRBV4-3 and TRBJ2-1, with 9 bases matching TRBD2. The trim removed 1 base at V and 7 bases at J, leaving 8 bases unmatched. Looked up from germline, CDR1 is LGHNA and CDR2 is YSLEER. This CDR3 is 16 amino acids long. The chain's CDR3 is CASSQGASGVLNEQFF. The CDR3 coding sequence is TGCGCCAGCAGCCAAGGAGCTAGCGGGGTCCTAAATGAGCAGTTCTTC.

This clonotype was detected a few times. The CDR3 loop is CASKEGIGAYEQYF. The CDR3 nucleotides read TGTGCCAGTAAGGAGGGGATAGGGGCCTACGAGCAGTACTTC. The chain joins TRBV19 to TRBJ2-7; D might be TRBD2 (6 bases). Between the trimmed V and J ends, which lost 7 bases and 2 bases, there was a span of 15 bases. The V gene's germline CDR1 is LNHDA and CDR2 SQIVND (reference sequence). The CDR3 has 14 amino acids.

This clonotype was seen only a few times. The chain employs TRBV10-3 and TRBJ2-3; TRBD1 is a possible D gene (5 bases). V lost 0 bases and J 6 bases, leaving 19 bases between the germline ends. This CDR3 has 17 residues. Germline values: CDR1 ENHRY, CDR2 SYGVKD. The CDR3 spells CAISESRQGGGRDTQYF. The CDR3 DNA reads as TGTGCCATCAGTGAGTCGAGGCAGGGCGGCGGTCGGGATACGCAGTATTTT.

This clonotype was seen a few times. This rearrangement joins TRBV27 to TRBJ1-2, with D unclear. Looked up from germline, CDR1 is MNHEY and CDR2 is SMNVEV (reference sequence). Trimming stripped 4 bases from V and 4 bases from J, with 16 bases between. The CDR3 covers 15 residues. CDR3 DNA sequence: TGTGCCAGCAGTTCCCCTGTGGTCGATCCCTATGGCTACACCTTC. Amino acid sequence: CASSSPVVDPYGYTF.

There are many counts of this clonotype. This CDR3 is CAISRDKNNEQFF. DNA of the CDR3: TGTGCCATCAGTCGGGACAAAAACAATGAGCAGTTCTTC. This chain connects TRBV10-3 to TRBJ2-1, with TRBD1 as a possible D gene (6 bases). V gave up 5 bases and J gave up 5 bases, with 10 bases separating them. The CDR3 length is 13 residues. In germline, CDR1 is ENHRY, CDR2 SYGVKD.

The table lists this clonotype with a count of one. This rearrangement joins TRBV20-1 to TRBJ2-7; 8 nucleotides agree with TRBD1. This CDR3 is 14 amino acids long. With V trimmed by 4 bases and J by 0 bases, 5 bases remained unmatched. Germline CDR1 DFQATT, CDR2 SNEGSKA (reference sequence). This chain's CDR3 is CSAKGDRSSYEQYF. CDR3 sequence (DNA): TGCAGTGCTAAGGGGGACAGGTCCTCCTACGAGCAGTACTTC.

This clonotype was detected ten times or more. The chain combines TRBV12-3 or TRBV12-4 with TRBJ1-2; no firm D call. The CDR3 has 14 amino acids. Trimming pared 8 bases from V and 4 bases from J, leaving 17 bases between. The DNA of the CDR3 is TGTGCCAGCTCCAAAGGATCCCGGAGCTATGGCTACACCTTC. It yields the protein CASSKGSRSYGYTF.

The sample holds a few counts of this clonotype. The chain carries TRBV6-5 and TRBJ1-1; D call uncertain. Trimming left V 6 bases short and J 4 bases short, with 12 bases between. This CDR3 spans 13 amino acids. Germline V gives CDR1 MNHEY, CDR2 SVGAGI. CDR3 sequence reads: CASRSAPSTEAFF. DNA for the CDR3: TGTGCCAGCAGATCGGCCCCAAGCACTGAAGCTTTCTTT.

CDR3 loop: CASSSNTHEQFF. The CDR3 bases are TGTGCCAGCAGTTCCAACACGCATGAGCAGTTCTTC. This chain uses TRBV6-2 or TRBV6-3 with TRBJ2-1; no clear D. The CDR3 has 12 residues. CDR1 is MNHEY and CDR2 is SVGEGT in the germline V gene. V was shortened by 4 bases and J by 8 bases, with 9 bases between the two germline ends.

This rearrangement joins TRBV7-9 to TRBJ1-4; 7 bases agree with TRBD1. The junction had 13 bases not matched to a gene; V was cut back by 5 bases and J by 7 bases. Germline assignment: CDR1 SEHNR and CDR2 FQNEAQ (reference sequence). There are 16 residues in the CDR3. The CDR3: CASSPPSGTAVEKLFF. DNA of the CDR3: TGTGCCAGCAGCCCTCCCTCCGGGACAGCCGTTGAAAAACTGTTTTTT.

This clonotype was counted at least ten times. This sequence joins TRBV4-1 and TRBJ2-5; unclear D gene. The CDR3 spans 14 residues. The ends were cut back, 4 bases at V and 5 bases at J, with 14 bases in the middle. The germline V gene encodes CDR1 MGHRA and CDR2 YSYEKL. The CDR3 nucleotides read TGCGCCAGCAGCCCCCTGGGTTCCAGGGAGACCCAGTACTTC. Translating it yields CASSPLGSRETQYF.

This clonotype was recorded many times. The chain joins TRBV4-2 to TRBJ2-1; tentatively, D is TRBD2 (6 bases). Between the trimmed V and J ends, which lost 3 bases and 0 bases, there was a span of 21 bases. Germline loops: CDR1 LGHNA, CDR2 YNFKEQ. The CDR3 is 19 amino acids. This CDR3 is CASSHPLGGAGSSYNEQFF. The DNA of the CDR3 is TGTGCCAGCAGCCACCCATTAGGAGGCGCGGGGAGCTCCTACAATGAGCAGTTCTTC.

This clonotype turned up a few times. This chain links TRBV5-1 with TRBJ2-2, with a weak D call TRBD2 (6 bases). The CDR3 contains 14 residues. V was cut by 4 bases and J by 3 bases, with 10 bases left in between. Germline loops: CDR1 SGHRS, CDR2 YFSETQ. The CDR3 nucleotides are TGCGCCAGCAGCGACGGCGGGGACACCGGGGAGCTGTTTTTT. It codes for CASSDGGDTGELFF.

This sequence joins TRBV12-3 or TRBV12-4 and TRBJ1-5, with no clear D. Deletions cut 6 bases from V and 0 bases from J, with 21 bases between. This CDR3 is built from 18 residues. CDR3 bases: TGTGCCAGCAGCCGACAATTAAACCCCCGATATAGCAATCAGCCCCAGCATTTT. Translation gives CASSRQLNPRYSNQPQHF.

This clonotype was recorded at least ten times. The chain combines TRBV20-1 with TRBJ2-5, with D tentatively TRBD1 (5 bases). The V gene lost 3 bases and the J gene lost 2 bases, with 7 bases spanning the gap. The CDR3 has 12 amino acids. In germline, CDR1 is DFQATT, CDR2 SNEGSKA (reference sequence). The CDR3 is CSASRQQETQYF. The DNA for the CDR3 is TGCAGTGCTAGCCGACAGCAAGAGACCCAGTACTTC.

At least ten counts were recorded for this clonotype. The DNA for the CDR3 is TGTGCCAGCAGACGCAGCAGGGGGCACTATGGCTACACCTTC. It codes for CASRRSRGHYGYTF. This sequence joins TRBV5-6 and TRBJ1-2; 8 nucleotides match TRBD1. This CDR3 comprises 14 residues. The junction had 6 bases not matched to a gene; V was cut back by 5 bases and J by 3 bases. The germline CDR1 and CDR2 sequences are SGHDT and YYEEEE. The full variable domain, completed using reference TRBV5-6 and TRBJ1-2, is DAGVTQSPTHLIKTRGQQVTLRCSPKSGHDTVSWYQQALGQGPQFIFQYYEEEERQRGNFPDRFSGHQFPNYSSELNVNALLLGDSALYLCASRRSRGHYGYTFGSGTRLTVV.

The CDR3 region has the DNA TGTGCCAGCGGGGGGCGAGGGAGCTACACCTTC. It yields the protein CASGGRGSYTF. This sequence joins TRBV25-1 and TRBJ1-2; TRBD1 is a possible D gene (6 bases). The CDR3 is 11 amino acids. Deletions cut 8 bases from V and 9 bases from J, with 13 bases between. Per the germline V gene, CDR1 is MGHDK and CDR2 is SYGVNS.

This chain connects TRBV12-5 to TRBJ2-3, with 9 positions matching TRBD2. The germline gives CDR1 LGHNT, CDR2 FRNRAP. V shed 5 bases and J 0 bases; nucleotides not matched to a gene: 6. The CDR3 extends over 16 amino acids. The CDR3 is CASGPGLASSTDTQYF. CDR3 in DNA: TGTGCTAGTGGTCCGGGACTAGCCTCTAGCACAGATACGCAGTATTTT.

The rearrangement joins TRBV7-2 to TRBJ1-1, with TRBD1 identical over 7 bases. The CDR3 loop spans 16 amino acids. V lost 5 bases and J lost 0; bases outside the gene matches: 9. CDR1 and CDR2 from the germline V gene are SGHTA and FQGNSA. For the CDR3, the DNA is TGTGCCAGCAGCCCCTGGACAGGTTGGATGAACACTGAAGCTTTCTTT. Protein sequence: CASSPWTGWMNTEAFF.

This clonotype has at least ten counts. The rearrangement links TRBV7-2 to TRBJ2-3; D is ambiguous. V was trimmed by 2 bases and J by 2 bases, leaving 8 bases between them. The CDR3 contains 14 residues. From germline, CDR1 is SGHTA and CDR2 FQGNSA. The CDR3 loop reads CASSLWADTDTQYF. The DNA of the CDR3 is TGTGCCAGCAGCTTATGGGCAGACACAGATACGCAGTATTTT.